Below are 20 T cell receptor beta chains sequenced from a single sample in a study of vaccination and CD4 T cells after COVID-19. Researchers used the Oncomine TCR Beta short-read assay to sequence DNA from cultured CD4+ T cells. TCRdb reanalysed the PCR reads using MiXCR and keeps one entry per CDR3 protein. The sample carries 8,500 to 10,000 distinct CDR3 sequences, about 52% recorded once. For these receptors, no antigen is known. Treatment: approximately nine-day PBMC culture with coronavirus spike peptide pools or control peptides (ViraFEST assay). The sample consisted of CD4+ T cells from blood, cultured in vitro. The receptors shown here come from a human donor who had recovered from COVID-19.

The CDR3 bases are TGCAGTGCTAGAGATGGGACTAGCGGGGTCGGGCAGTTCTTC. Protein product: CSARDGTSGVGQFF. The chain recombines TRBV20-1 with TRBJ2-1; 13 bases are shared with TRBD2. This CDR3 is built from 14 residues. Germline V gene sequence: CDR1 DFQATT, CDR2 SNEGSKA (reference sequence). Trimming cost V 0 bases and J 12 bases; bases outside gene matches: 5.

This clonotype appeared a few times. V and J are TRBV6-1 and TRBJ1-1; D gene uncertain. From germline, CDR1 is MNHNS and CDR2 SASEGT. Deletions cut 3 bases from V and 11 bases from J, with 7 bases between. The CDR3 has 10 amino acids. CDR3 DNA: TGTGCCAGCAGTGAGCCGGCGGCTTTCTTT. Translating it yields CASSEPAAFF.

This clonotype showed up just once. The rearrangement joins TRBV20-1 to TRBJ1-1; D is possibly TRBD1 (6 bases). The V end lost 6 bases, the J end lost 4 bases, and 15 bases lay between the germline ends. Germline V gives CDR1 DFQATT, CDR2 SNEGSKA (reference sequence). CDR3 length: 13 residues. The CDR3 DNA reads TGCAGTGCCCCCCTCGGGGGGCTCACTGAAGCTTTCTTT. Protein: CSAPLGGLTEAFF.

The CDR3 protein is CASSRDGHQAFF. In DNA, the CDR3 is TGTGCCAGCAGCCGGGACGGGCACCAAGCTTTCTTT. The chain carries TRBV6-1 and TRBJ1-1; D might be TRBD1 (5 bases). Per germline, CDR1 MNHNS and CDR2 SASEGT. The V gene lost 6 bases and the J gene lost 9 bases, with 14 bases spanning the gap. CDR3 length equals 12 residues.

This chain joins TRBV20-1 and TRBJ2-5; unclear D gene. The CDR3 spans 13 residues. V lost 0 bases and J lost 5, with 10 bases in between. Germline V gene data show CDR1 as DFQATT and CDR2 as SNEGSKA (reference sequence). CDR3 sequence: CSARDSSVETQYF. As DNA, the CDR3 is TGCAGTGCTAGAGATAGTTCAGTGGAGACCCAGTACTTC.

CDR3 coding DNA: TGTGCCAGCAGCCCCGGGGACAGAAACTGCGAGCAGTACTTC. Encoded protein: CASSPGDRNCEQYF. The V gene is TRBV6-2 or TRBV6-3, the J gene TRBJ2-7; 7 bases fit TRBD1. The CDR3 extends over 14 amino acids. The V segment lost 6 bases and the J segment 6 bases; nucleotides outside the gene matches: 11. The germline CDR1 and CDR2 sequences are MNHEY and SVGEGT.

The rearrangement joins TRBV18 to TRBJ1-1; no clear D. CDR1 and CDR2 (germline): KGHSH, LQKENI. The V end lost 2 bases, the J end lost 2 bases, and 12 bases lay between the germline ends. CDR3 length: 15 amino acids. Here the CDR3 DNA reads TGTGCCAGCTCACCAGCTGGCGGCTTTAACACTGAAGCTTTCTTT. Residues: CASSPAGGFNTEAFF.

The chain is built from TRBV21-1 and TRBJ1-2; TRBD1 is the table's D call and was not checked against the DNA. TRBV21-1 is marked as a pseudogene. The length of the CDR3 is 13 residues. This CDR3 is CASSKVGRGGYTF. CDR3 sequence (DNA): TGTGCCAGCAGCAAAGTCGGCAGGGGTGGCTACACCTTC.

This clonotype was seen a few times. The rearrangement links TRBV15 to TRBJ2-1, with 9 bases that match TRBD1. Germline V CDR1 and CDR2: LNHNV, YYDKDF (reference sequence). V was clipped by 0 bases and J by 5 bases; unmatched bases: 5. This CDR3 spans 16 amino acids. This chain's CDR3 is CATSRDRTGADNEQFF. The DNA of the CDR3 is TGTGCCACCAGCAGAGACCGGACAGGGGCGGACAATGAGCAGTTCTTC.

Written as DNA, the CDR3 is TGTGCCAGCAGCTTAGCGCACGTGACTAGCGGCGATACGCAGTATTTT. Translating gives CASSLAHVTSGDTQYF. V gene TRBV7-8 combines with J gene TRBJ2-3; TRBD2 aligns across 9 bases. Germline assignment: CDR1 SGHVS and CDR2 FQNEAQ. V dropped 0 bases and J dropped 6; count of bases not matched to a gene: 7. The CDR3 is 16 residues long. Variable domain in full (rest from reference TRBV7-8 and TRBJ2-3): GAGVSQSPRYKVAKRGQDVALRCDPISGHVSLFWYQQALGQGPEFLTYFQNEAQLDKSGLPSDRFFAERPEGSVSTLKIQRTQQEDSAVYLCASSLAHVTSGDTQYFGPGTRLTVL.

This chain joins TRBV28 and TRBJ2-7; 11 bases are shared with TRBD2. Germline V CDR1 and CDR2: MDHEN, SYDVKM. The CDR3 is 16 amino acids. V was clipped by 2 bases and J by 5 bases; unmatched bases: 8. The CDR3 DNA sequence: TGTGCCAGCAGTTTAAGTACTAGCGGGAGTATGCACGAGCAGTACTTC. This sequence encodes CASSLSTSGSMHEQYF.

The chain uses TRBV28 and TRBJ2-7, with D perhaps matching TRBD2 (5 bases). Germline V gene lookup returns CDR1 MDHEN and CDR2 SYDVKM. V was shortened by 6 bases and J by 7 bases, with 22 bases between the two germline ends. This CDR3 has 15 amino acids. CDR3 region: CASSPGEVGRGEQYF. The CDR3 bases are TGTGCCAGCAGCCCCGGAGAAGTTGGGAGAGGGGAGCAGTACTTC.

The chain joins TRBV7-3 to TRBJ2-3; TRBD2 agrees at 7 bases. Per germline, CDR1 SGHTA and CDR2 FQGTGA. J lost 3 bases, V lost 5 bases, and 14 bases had no gene match. The CDR3 sequence is 17 residues long. CDR3 bases: TGTGCCAGCAGCCTAGGTGGGGGAGGGCCGTGGACAGATACGCAGTATTTT. The encoded protein is CASSLGGGGPWTDTQYF.

This chain joins TRBV2 and TRBJ1-2; TRBD1 matches at 7 bases. The CDR3 totals 13 residues. Per the germline V gene, CDR1 is SNHLY and CDR2 is FYNNEI. Trimming at V came to 11 bases and at J to 4 bases, leaving 10 bases not matched to a gene. CDR3 residues: CASRGQGSYGYTF. DNA of the CDR3: TGTGCCTCTAGGGGGCAGGGTTCCTATGGCTACACCTTC.

There are a few counts of this clonotype. The gene calls are TRBV7-9 and TRBJ1-3, with TRBD1 matching over 8 bases. With V trimmed by 4 bases and J by 4 bases, 3 bases remained unmatched. The CDR3 is 14 residues long. Germline assignment: CDR1 SEHNR and CDR2 FQNEAQ (reference sequence). In DNA form, the CDR3 reads TGTGCCAGCAGCTGGACAGGGCTCGGAAACACCATATATTTT. It yields the protein CASSWTGLGNTIYF.

This clonotype showed up just a few times. The chain couples TRBV11-3 to TRBJ2-1, with D perhaps given as TRBD1 or TRBD2 (5 bases each). This CDR3 has 12 amino acids. Trimming took off 7 bases at V and 10 bases at J, with 14 bases between the two ends. The germline V gene encodes CDR1 SGHNT and CDR2 YENEEA. CDR3 in amino acids: CASTPQGEEQFF. The CDR3 DNA reads as TGTGCCAGCACCCCCCAAGGGGAGGAGCAGTTCTTC.

The chain joins TRBV7-9 to TRBJ1-1, with D possibly matching TRBD1 (5 bases). CDR1 is SEHNR, CDR2 FQNEAQ, per germline (reference sequence). The CDR3 length is 15 residues. The V end was cut by 0 bases, the J end by 4 bases, with 12 bases between. The CDR3 here is CASSLASGQFTEAFF. The CDR3 DNA sequence: TGTGCCAGCAGCTTAGCGTCGGGGCAGTTCACTGAAGCTTTCTTT. The variable domain in full, completed from reference TRBV7-9 and TRBJ1-1, reads DTGVSQNPRHKITKRGQNVTFRCDPISEHNRLYWYRQTLGQGPEFLTYFQNEAQLEKSRLLSDRFSAERPKGSFSTLEIQRTEQGDSAMYLCASSLASGQFTEAFFGQGTRLTVV.

The chain employs TRBV21-1 and TRBJ1-4; TRBD1 reflects the table's D call only, with no check against the DNA. TRBV21-1 is a documented pseudogene. This CDR3 comprises 15 residues. The CDR3 loop reads CASILIRDAGEKLFF. In DNA, the CDR3 is TGTGCCAGCATCTTAATCCGGGACGCGGGGGAAAAACTGTTTTTT.

The genes are TRBV6-2 or TRBV6-3 and TRBJ2-5, with D tentatively TRBD1 (6 bases). The CDR3 contains 16 residues. Germline CDR1 reads MNHEY; CDR2 reads SVGEGT. Trimming cost V 5 bases and J 0 bases, with 16 bases left between them. The CDR3 loop reads CASSPLGAGYQETQYF. CDR3 DNA: TGTGCCAGCAGTCCCCTGGGGGCGGGTTACCAAGAGACCCAGTACTTC.

The CDR3, as DNA: TGTGCCAGCAGTGAGTCAGGCCCCGGGCAGCCCCAGCATTTT. Encoded protein: CASSESGPGQPQHF. The chain couples TRBV6-1 to TRBJ1-5; D is ambiguous. In germline, CDR1 is MNHNS, CDR2 SASEGT. This CDR3 has 14 amino acids. V was trimmed by 3 bases and J by 7 bases, leaving 13 bases between them.